The 27 T cell receptor beta chains below all came from one sample that was sequenced in a study of T cell responses to AZD1222 COVID-19 vaccine. Sequencing used immunoSEQ multiplex PCR; TCRdb keeps in-frame clones, though not all of them. The repertoire holds 150,000 to 180,000 clones, 80% to 90% seen once, with over 6% in the top ten. The sequencing used peripheral blood, collected after recovery from COVID-19. These receptors originate from an adult who had recovered from COVID-19.

The J gene is TRBJ2-5, the V gene TRBV2; no clear D gene. The CDR3 runs 12 residues. Germline CDR1 and CDR2: SNHLY and FYNNEI. V was cut by 0 bases and J by 5 bases, with 4 bases left in between. CDR3 sequence reads: CASSEAQETQYF. The CDR3 nucleotides read TGTGCCAGCAGTGAAGCTCAGGAGACCCAGTACTTC. The full variable domain, with the rest looked up from reference TRBV2 and TRBJ2-5, is EPEVTQTPSHQVTQMGQEVILRCVPISNHLYFYWYRQILGQKVEFLVSFYNNEISEKSEIFDDQFSVERPDGSNFTLKIRSTKLEDSAMYFCASSEAQETQYFGPGTRLLVL.

J is TRBJ1-1 and V is TRBV19, with D perhaps matching TRBD1 (5 bases). Trimming removed 5 bases from V and 10 bases from J, with 26 bases in between. Germline values: CDR1 LNHDA, CDR2 SQIVND (reference sequence). The CDR3 length is 16 residues. CDR3 sequence (DNA): TGTGCCAGTAGTCCACTCCGGCCCGGAGGGGCGCTTAGAGCTTTCTTT. It specifies CASSPLRPGGALRAFF.

The chain has TRBV6-1 and TRBJ1-5; D gene uncertain. The CDR3 has 13 residues. Trimming stripped 2 bases from V and 5 bases from J, with 7 bases between. Germline V gene data show CDR1 as MNHNS and CDR2 as SASEGT. Here the CDR3 reads CASSEWRYQPQHF. The CDR3 nucleotides are TGTGCCAGCAGTGAATGGAGGTATCAGCCCCAGCATTTT.

As concerns this clone: Other DNA sequences in this sample translate to the same CDR3. The chain couples TRBV5-4 to TRBJ1-2, with TRBD1 matching over 9 bases. The CDR3 loop spans 14 amino acids. Unmatched junction bases numbered 4, after V lost 4 bases and J lost 3 bases. In germline, CDR1 is SGHNT, CDR2 YYREEE (reference sequence). CDR3 sequence: CASSTGQGDYGYTF. DNA for the CDR3: TGTGCCAGCAGCACGGGACAGGGCGACTATGGCTACACCTTC.

This chain joins TRBV7-3 and TRBJ2-1; perhaps TRBD1 as D (6 bases). The CDR3 covers 16 residues. Trimming stripped 4 bases from V and 2 bases from J, with 15 bases between. Germline-derived CDR1 and CDR2 are SGHTA and FQGTGA. In DNA, the CDR3 is TGTGCCAGCAGCTCAAAACCCCGGACAGCCTACAATGAGCAGTTCTTC. It yields the protein CASSSKPRTAYNEQFF. The full variable domain, its missing parts supplied by reference TRBV7-3 and TRBJ2-1, is GAGVSQTPSNKVTEKGKYVELRCDPISGHTALYWYRQSLGQGPEFLIYFQGTGAADDSGLPNDRFFAVRPEGSVSTLKIQRTERGDSAVYLCASSSKPRTAYNEQFFGPGTRLTVL.

This clone was counted once. CDR3 sequence: CASGPANEKLFF. The CDR3 DNA sequence: TGTGCCAGCGGTCCGGCTAATGAAAAACTGTTTTTT. This chain connects TRBV27 to TRBJ1-4; no definite D call. Trimming removed 8 bases from V and 3 bases from J, with 7 bases in between. The CDR3 is 12 amino acids. CDR1 MNHEY and CDR2 SMNVEV come from the germline V gene (reference sequence).

The chain combines TRBV10-3 with TRBJ2-3, with 8 bases identical to TRBD2. Trimming at V came to 9 bases and at J to 5 bases, leaving 7 bases not matched to a gene. The CDR3 is 13 residues long. Germline V gives CDR1 ENHRY, CDR2 SYGVKD. CDR3 residues: CAIYSGAKDTQYF. CDR3 DNA sequence: TGTGCCATTTATAGCGGGGCAAAAGATACGCAGTATTTT.

The genes are TRBV9 and TRBJ2-5; the match to TRBD2 covers 9 bases. J gave up 4 bases and V 0 bases, and 10 bases lay outside the gene matches. CDR3 length equals 17 residues. Germline loops: CDR1 SGDLS, CDR2 YYNGEE. CDR3 sequence: CASSVGHLAGSGETQYF. CDR3 coding DNA: TGTGCCAGCAGCGTAGGACATCTAGCGGGATCCGGAGAGACCCAGTACTTC.

The chain uses TRBV19 and TRBJ1-2; D is possibly TRBD1 (5 bases). The CDR3 consists of 14 residues. Trimming removed 7 bases at V and 4 bases at J, with 16 bases between. Germline V gene sequence: CDR1 LNHDA, CDR2 SQIVND (reference sequence). Here the CDR3 reads CASNTGTDFYGYTF. Here the CDR3 DNA reads TGTGCCAGTAATACCGGGACGGACTTCTATGGCTACACCTTC.

V is TRBV2 and J is TRBJ2-7, with D tentatively TRBD1 or TRBD2 (5 bases each). V was cut by 3 bases and J by 7 bases, with 22 bases left in between. Germline V gene sequence: CDR1 SNHLY, CDR2 FYNNEI. The CDR3 runs to 16 residues. In DNA form, the CDR3 reads TGTGCCAGCAGTGATGCCCGGCAGGGACCCAGTGGGGAGCAGTACTTC. It codes for CASSDARQGPSGEQYF.

The chain recombines TRBV19 with TRBJ1-5, with TRBD1 as a possible D gene (6 bases). Trimming pared 8 bases from V and 0 bases from J, leaving 11 bases between. The CDR3 length is 14 residues. Looked up from germline, CDR1 is LNHDA and CDR2 is SQIVND (reference sequence). The CDR3 DNA is TGTGCCAGTTCTCAGGGGAATAGCAATCAGCCCCAGCATTTT. It yields the protein CASSQGNSNQPQHF.

About this clone: Other DNA sequences within the sample encode an identical CDR3. This chain links TRBV5-1 with TRBJ1-3; D unresolved. Germline CDR1 is SGHRS and CDR2 is YFSETQ. The CDR3 is made up of 14 amino acids. V lost 0 bases to trimming and J lost 2 bases, with 6 bases between them. CDR3 residues: CASSLDSAGNTIYF. As DNA, the CDR3 is TGCGCCAGCAGCTTGGATTCTGCTGGAAACACCATATATTTT. Full variable domain (rest looked up from reference TRBV5-1 and TRBJ1-3): KAGVTQTPRYLIKTRGQQVTLSCSPISGHRSVSWYQQTPGQGLQFLFEYFSETQRNKGNFPGRFSGRQFSNSRSEMNVSTLELGDSALYLCASSLDSAGNTIYFGEGSWLTVV.

The rearrangement joins TRBV21-1 to TRBJ1-1; the D call of TRBD1 is as the table states it, not checked on the DNA. TRBV21-1 is a recognized pseudogene. CDR3 length: 16 amino acids. CDR3 in amino acids: CASSKGSGQGTFEAFF. The CDR3, as DNA: TGTGCCAGCAGCAAAGGGTCCGGACAGGGAACATTCGAAGCTTTCTTT.

The V and J genes are TRBV15 and TRBJ1-4; D is unclear. Germline V gene lookup returns CDR1 LNHNV and CDR2 YYDKDF (reference sequence). Trimming took off 4 bases at V and 3 bases at J, with 9 bases between the two ends. CDR3 length: 14 amino acids. CDR3 sequence (DNA): TGTGCCACCAGCACACATGGGGCTAATGAAAAACTGTTTTTT. This gives the protein CATSTHGANEKLFF.

The chain has TRBV19 and TRBJ2-5; 7 bases map to TRBD2. The V gene's germline CDR1 is LNHDA and CDR2 SQIVND (reference sequence). This CDR3 has 15 amino acids. The ends lost 0 bases at V and 1 base at J; junction bases unmatched: 2. Written as DNA, the CDR3 is TGTGCCAGTAGTATAGACAGCGGGGCCCAAGAGACCCAGTACTTC. This encodes CASSIDSGAQETQYF.

This CDR3 is CASSPSGPYEQYF. CDR3 coding DNA: TGTGCCAGCAGCCCTTCGGGTCCATACGAGCAGTACTTC. The rearrangement links TRBV27 to TRBJ2-7; D gene uncertain. This CDR3 is 13 amino acids long. Per germline, CDR1 MNHEY and CDR2 SMNVEV (reference sequence). The V end was cut by 6 bases, the J end by 4 bases, with 13 bases between.

The chain uses TRBV7-8 and TRBJ2-1; TRBD2 matches at 11 bases. CDR1 is SGHVS and CDR2 is FQNEAQ in the germline V gene. V lost 5 bases to trimming and J lost 0 bases; unmatched junction nucleotides: 6. The CDR3 consists of 17 residues. The CDR3 bases are TGTGCCAGCAGCCCATTCACTAGCGGGAGCTCCTACAATGAGCAGTTCTTC. It is translated as CASSPFTSGSSYNEQFF.

The gene calls are TRBV6-1 and TRBJ2-6; D not certain. Germline V gene lookup returns CDR1 MNHNS and CDR2 SASEGT. V lost 3 bases to trimming and J lost 0 bases, with 3 bases between them. The CDR3 length is 14 residues. CDR3 region: CASSDGSGANVLTF. In nucleotides, the CDR3 is TGTGCCAGCAGTGATGGCTCTGGGGCCAACGTCCTGACTTTC.

The rearrangement links TRBV9 to TRBJ2-3; a possible D gene is TRBD2 (7 bases). The germline CDR1 and CDR2 sequences are SGDLS and YYNGEE. The CDR3 is 17 residues long. V gave up 0 bases and J gave up 2 bases, with 16 bases separating them. In nucleotides, the CDR3 is TGTGCCAGCAGCGTAGAAGGGGGAGGGACCTACACAGATACGCAGTATTTT. Translated, it gives CASSVEGGGTYTDTQYF.

V gene TRBV6-5 combines with J gene TRBJ1-2; 7 bases are a match to TRBD1. Germline-derived CDR1 and CDR2 are MNHEY and SVGAGI. The CDR3 loop spans 12 amino acids. The DNA of the CDR3 is TGTGCTTGTGGGACAGAGCTTTATGGCTACACCTTC. This gives the protein CACGTELYGYTF.

The CDR3 coding sequence is TGTGCCAGCCGGGACAGGGGTAACTATGGCTACACCTTC. Amino acids: CASRDRGNYGYTF. This chain connects TRBV3-1 (or the pseudogene TRBV3-2) to TRBJ1-2; 10 nucleotides agree with TRBD1. Germline lookup yields CDR1 LGHDT and CDR2 YNNKEL (reference sequence). The V and J ends lost 8 bases and 1 base, in that order; junction bases with no gene match: 1. The CDR3 contains 13 residues.

This clone was recorded a few times. The V call is TRBV2, the J call TRBJ2-2; D is possibly TRBD2 (6 bases). Germline V gene sequence: CDR1 SNHLY, CDR2 FYNNEI. V lost 5 bases and J 5 bases, leaving 12 bases between the germline ends. The CDR3 is made up of 14 amino acids. CDR3 coding DNA: TGTGCCAGCAGTCCGGGACTTATAACCGGGGAGCTGTTTTTT. Protein sequence: CASSPGLITGELFF.

The chain combines TRBV15 with TRBJ2-1; D is unclear. This CDR3 has 13 residues. CDR1 LNHNV and CDR2 YYDKDF come from the germline V gene (reference sequence). The germline V and J ends were trimmed by 6 bases and 8 bases, with 14 bases remaining between them. Written as DNA, the CDR3 is TGTGCCACCAGAGGATCAAGTGGAGATGAGCAGTTCTTC. It translates to CATRGSSGDEQFF.

This clone was seen once. The CDR3 DNA sequence: TGTGCCAGCAGGGACAGGGGTTACGAGCAGTACTTC. Its protein is CASRDRGYEQYF. The genes are TRBV2 and TRBJ2-7; 9 nucleotides match TRBD1. This CDR3 region has 12 residues. Germline V gene data show CDR1 as SNHLY and CDR2 as FYNNEI. The junction had 1 base not matched to a gene; V was cut back by 6 bases and J by 4 bases.

This clone was seen only a few times. The CDR3 DNA reads as TGTGCCAGCAGTTCCACAGGGGGTAGAAACACCATATATTTT. Translation: CASSSTGGRNTIYF. The J gene is TRBJ1-3, the V gene TRBV28; 8 bases match TRBD1. V gave up 4 bases and J gave up 5 bases; unmatched junction bases: 4. Germline loops: CDR1 MDHEN, CDR2 SYDVKM. The CDR3 totals 14 residues.

The chain carries TRBV11-2 and TRBJ2-3, with D unresolved. V lost 1 base, J lost 2 bases, and 10 bases lay in between. There are 15 residues in the CDR3. Germline lookup yields CDR1 SGHAT and CDR2 FQNNGV. CDR3 nucleotide sequence: TGTGCCAGCAGCTTAGTGGTGGACGTCACAGATACGCAGTATTTT. It specifies CASSLVVDVTDTQYF. Looking up the rest from reference TRBV11-2 and TRBJ2-3 gives the full variable domain: EAGVAQSPRYKIIEKRQSVAFWCNPISGHATLYWYQQILGQGPKLLIQFQNNGVVDDSQLPKDRFSAERLKGVDSTLKIQPAKLEDSAVYLCASSLVVDVTDTQYFGPGTRLTVL.

The V gene is TRBV24-1, the J gene TRBJ2-7; D possibly corresponds to TRBD2 (5 bases). Germline loops: CDR1 KGHDR, CDR2 SFDVKD. This CDR3 spans 14 amino acids. The V end lost 8 bases, the J end lost 1 base, and 14 bases lay between the germline ends. CDR3: CATIAPDWSYEQYF. The CDR3 bases are TGTGCCACCATCGCCCCGGACTGGTCCTACGAGCAGTACTTC.